This T cell receptor (beta chain) was obtained from a study of early T cells in non-severe SARS-CoV-2 infection. Study summary: Sequencing of bulk RNA from unsorted whole blood was done, without chain pairing.

This clonotype was observed a few times. TCRdb fed the 5' RACE reads into MiXCR, producing one record per CDR3 protein. The data hold around 76,000 distinct CDR3 sequences, with roughly 12% observed a single time. This sequence originates from an adult who was a healthcare worker with PCR-confirmed SARS-CoV-2 infection or an uninfected control (not recorded which). The source material was whole blood.

For the CDR3, the DNA is TGTGCCAGCAGTTCCACTTCAGGAAGGCTTGGCTACACCTTC. It is translated as CASSSTSGRLGYTF. The V call is TRBV6-5, the J call TRBJ1-2, with no clear D. Germline CDR1 reads MNHEY; CDR2 reads SVGAGI. Between the trimmed V and J ends, which lost 4 bases and 7 bases, there was a span of 16 bases. The length of the CDR3 is 14 residues.